A selection of T cell receptor beta chains follows, all from one sample in a study of beta chain features in type 1 diabetes. Produced via immunoSEQ multiplex PCR; TCRdb's table is partial and in-frame only. The sample has around 600,000 clones, over 10% seen once. Specimen: naive CD4+ T cells from blood. Every receptor here comes from a man aged 25-45 years with type 1 diabetes. CDR3s leave out the opening cysteine and the closing phenylalanine or tryptophan.

v_gene,j_gene,len,CDR3aa
TRBV9,TRBJ2-1,10,ASSVDNNEQF
TRBV5-1,TRBJ2-3,18,ASSFRDKTSGLSSTDTQY
TRBV6-6,TRBJ1-2,12,ASSDTGTPYGYT
TRBV27,TRBJ2-1,13,ASSLRGDTYNEQF
TRBV10-3,TRBJ2-5,13,AISDSGGAGELKY
TRBV30,TRBJ1-2,10,AWSVDRVVNT
TRBV9,TRBJ2-1,13,ASSDTGQGGDEQF
TRBV28,TRBJ1-2,9,ASRRQGMNT
TRBV7-9,TRBJ2-7,17,ASSQNHQLRASGAYEQY
TRBV10-3,TRBJ2-7,11,AISERGEYEQY
TRBV29-1,TRBJ1-1,13,SALDRGRANTEAF
TRBV9,TRBJ1-2,11,ASSTPGRGGYT
TRBV4-2,TRBJ1-1,12,ASSQDQRGTEAF
TRBV6-6,TRBJ2-5,12,ASSSSYKQETQY
TRBV2,TRBJ1-1,11,ASSELGSPGGF
TRBV7-6,TRBJ2-4,15,ASSFPGLYGGKNIQY
TRBV7-2,TRBJ2-5,15,ASSLSQGGNREETQY
TRBV4-1,TRBJ2-2,16,ASSRGERAAKNTGELF
TRBV28,TRBJ2-6,13,ASSLGGSGANVLT
TRBV7-6,TRBJ2-5,12,ASSLAPGSETQY
TRBV28,TRBJ1-2,11,ASLGVGGYGYT
TRBV19,TRBJ2-3,16,ASSIYPPTFPSADTQY
TRBV7-9,TRBJ1-2,12,ASSPRTGAGGYT
TRBV28,TRBJ2-1,13,ASSSPQRGYNEQF
TRBV7-9,TRBJ1-2,12,ASSSSGVPQGYT
TRBV7-2,TRBJ2-7,12,ASSVGQGIYEQY
TRBV28,TRBJ1-5,10,ASIRAGQPQH
TRBV29-1,TRBJ2-1,11,SVGRRSYNEQF
TRBV11-2,TRBJ2-1,15,ASSHSLQRGTYNEQF
TRBV19,TRBJ1-1,12,ASSITGMNTEAF
TRBV2,TRBJ2-3,13,ASSEAEILEDTQY
TRBV9,TRBJ1-5,16,ASSVALLGDRGFGPQH
TRBV7-9,TRBJ2-3,15,ASSLGLAGASTDTQY
TRBV6-5,TRBJ1-6,12,ASSYADRDSPLH
TRBV28,TRBJ2-3,12,ASRPQGREDTQY
TRBV7-9,TRBJ2-5,13,ASSPSGTTQETQY
TRBV9,TRBJ1-2,9,ASSDPGGYT
TRBV2,TRBJ1-6,12,ASRRTGDQSPLH
TRBV9,TRBJ2-5,11,ASRGTGEETQY
TRBV20-1,TRBJ1-5,9,SAAGSQPQH
TRBV2,TRBJ2-4,18,ASSEMRGGSPNLAKNIQY
TRBV10-3,TRBJ2-1,13,AISGDVSSYNEQF
TRBV7-9,TRBJ1-3,13,ASSINRGPGNTIY
TRBV29-1,TRBJ1-2,11,SVENPGGYGYT
TRBV25-1,TRBJ1-2,12,ASSELDRNYGYT
TRBV7-9,TRBJ1-6,13,ASSLDAVASSPLH
TRBV13,TRBJ2-7,12,ASRMLRGPYEQY
TRBV5-6,TRBJ1-1,12,ASSLPPHNTEAF
TRBV30,TRBJ1-5,11,AWSEDRNQPQH
TRBV25-1,TRBJ2-6,11,ASRGSGANVLT
TRBV5-4,TRBJ2-2,11,ASSRTYTGELF
TRBV27,TRBJ1-5,10,ASSFRDQPQH
TRBV18,TRBJ1-2,13,ASSPAPSGQTVYT
TRBV9,TRBJ2-7,11,ASSVYGGAEQY
TRBV29-1,TRBJ2-3,10,SEWTGTDTQY